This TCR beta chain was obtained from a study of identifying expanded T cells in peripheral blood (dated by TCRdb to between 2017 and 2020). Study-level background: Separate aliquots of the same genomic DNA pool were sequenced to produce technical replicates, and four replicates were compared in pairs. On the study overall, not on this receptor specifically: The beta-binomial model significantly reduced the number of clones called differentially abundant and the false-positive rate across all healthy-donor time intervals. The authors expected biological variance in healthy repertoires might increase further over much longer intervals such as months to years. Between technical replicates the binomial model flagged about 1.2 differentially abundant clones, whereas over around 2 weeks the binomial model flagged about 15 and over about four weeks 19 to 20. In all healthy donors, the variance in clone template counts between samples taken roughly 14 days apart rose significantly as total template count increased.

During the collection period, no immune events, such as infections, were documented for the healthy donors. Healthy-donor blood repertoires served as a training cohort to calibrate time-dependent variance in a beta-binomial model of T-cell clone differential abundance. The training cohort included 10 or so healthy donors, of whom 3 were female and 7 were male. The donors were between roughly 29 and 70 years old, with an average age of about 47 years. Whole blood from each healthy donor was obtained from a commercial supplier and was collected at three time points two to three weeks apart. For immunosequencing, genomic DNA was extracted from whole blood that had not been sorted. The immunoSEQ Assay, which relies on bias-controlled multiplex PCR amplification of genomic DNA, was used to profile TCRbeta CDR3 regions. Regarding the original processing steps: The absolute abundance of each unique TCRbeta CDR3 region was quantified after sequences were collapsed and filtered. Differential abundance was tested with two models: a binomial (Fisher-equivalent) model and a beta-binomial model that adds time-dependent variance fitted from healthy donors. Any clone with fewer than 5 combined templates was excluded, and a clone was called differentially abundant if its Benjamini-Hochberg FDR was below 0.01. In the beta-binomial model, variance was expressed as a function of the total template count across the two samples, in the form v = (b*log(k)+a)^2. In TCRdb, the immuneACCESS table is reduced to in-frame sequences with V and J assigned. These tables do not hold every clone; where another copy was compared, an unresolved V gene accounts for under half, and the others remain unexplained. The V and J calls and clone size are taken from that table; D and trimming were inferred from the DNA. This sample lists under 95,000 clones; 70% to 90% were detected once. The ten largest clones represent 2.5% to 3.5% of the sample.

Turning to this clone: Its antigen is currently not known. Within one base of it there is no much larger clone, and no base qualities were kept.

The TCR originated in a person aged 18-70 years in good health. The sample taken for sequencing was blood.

The nucleotide sequence reads as follows: TGTGCCAGTAGCCATTTATCCGCGTCGGGATCCCGAGAAGGCTACACCTTC. The translation is CASSHLSASGSREGYTF. Recombination joined TRBV19 with TRBJ1-2; no D segment can be confidently identified. V gives up 6 bases and J gives up 8 bases, and the segment between their germline ends measures 28 bases. CDR1 is given as LNHDA and CDR2 as SQIVND, both from the germline V gene (reference sequence). The CDR3 sequence holds 17 residues, the cysteine and phenylalanine included. The only DNA kept is the CDR3, 51 bases in frame from the first base.